The T cell receptor (beta chain) under discussion was sequenced for a study of blood T cell repertoires in COVID-19. Across the whole study: The analysed material was cDNA or gDNA that came from T cells, B-cell-depleted T cells, or PBMCs.

Per germline, CDR1 DFQATT and CDR2 SNEGSKA (reference sequence). This CDR3 spans 16 amino acids. The V gene lost 3 bases and the J gene lost 0 bases, with 14 bases spanning the gap. Per the study methods: By means of reference gene primer amplification, nucleated cell counts were estimated. Measured with immunoSEQ multiplex PCR; TCRdb has only the in-frame clones, and not every one. From that table come the V and J calls and clone size; the DNA was used to work out D and trimming. The sample yields under 200,000 clones, 82% seen once. Cohort placement rested on clinical history that participants reported themselves. Recovery meant two consecutive negative NP/OP PCR tests, professional clearance, or resolved symptoms. This clone has more than one count but fewer than ten.

Input material: PBMCs or T cells enriched from blood (not recorded which). This clonotype was sampled from a man in his 60s who had recovered from COVID-19. The chain is built from TRBV20-1 and TRBJ1-4, with a tentative D call TRBD1 (5 bases). The DNA of the CDR3 is TGCAGTGCTAGTCCGGGACTATTAACAACTAATGAAAAACTGTTTTTT. The encoded protein is CSASPGLLTTNEKLFF.